A selection of T cell receptor beta chains follows, all from one sample in a study of blood T cell repertoires in COVID-19. Measured with immunoSEQ multiplex PCR; TCRdb has only the in-frame clones, and not every one. This table has 150,000 to 250,000 clones, about 95% appearing once. Input material: peripheral blood. The receptors derive from a man aged 30 to 39 with COVID-19, enrolled during active disease. Both conserved end residues are part of each CDR3. The D gene is left open where the match is weak. Only some rows state a clone size, as once, few, many or a class for expanded clones.

J gene: TRBJ1-2; V gene: TRBV7-6; D gene: TRBD1; CDR3 length: 16; clone size: .; CDR3 DNA: TGTGCCAGCAGCTCGCCGGGACAGGGGATAATGGGTGGCTACACCTTC; CDR3 protein: CASSSPGQGIMGGYTF
J gene: TRBJ2-1; V gene: TRBV30; D gene: TRBD2; CDR3 length: 14; clone size: .; CDR3 DNA: TGTGCCTGGACCGGGAGGGTGATCGACAATGAGCAGTTCTTC; CDR3 protein: CAWTGRVIDNEQFF
J gene: TRBJ1-2; V gene: TRBV3-1/TRBV3-2; D gene: TRBD1; CDR3 length: 16; clone size: .; CDR3 DNA: TGTGCCAGCAGCCTGACAGGGGGCATGTCCCACTATGGCTACACCTTC; CDR3 protein: CASSLTGGMSHYGYTF
J gene: TRBJ1-3; V gene: TRBV30; D gene: TRBD1; CDR3 length: 15; clone size: .; CDR3 DNA: TGTGCCTGGGGGGAGGGGACAGGAGCGGGAAACACCATATATTTT; CDR3 protein: CAWGEGTGAGNTIYF
J gene: TRBJ1-1; V gene: TRBV5-4; D gene: .; CDR3 length: 13; clone size: .; CDR3 DNA: TGTGCCAGCAGCGGTGTGACGGGGACTGAAGCTTTCTTT; CDR3 protein: CASSGVTGTEAFF
J gene: TRBJ1-6; V gene: TRBV11-2; D gene: .; CDR3 length: 16; clone size: few; CDR3 DNA: TGTGCCAGCAGCTTAGTCCCCGGCTCCTATAATTCACCCCTCCACTTT; CDR3 protein: CASSLVPGSYNSPLHF
J gene: TRBJ1-2; V gene: TRBV12-3/TRBV12-4; D gene: TRBD1; CDR3 length: 13; clone size: .; CDR3 DNA: TGTGCCAGCAGATGGACAGGAGGCTATGGCTACACCTTC; CDR3 protein: CASRWTGGYGYTF
J gene: TRBJ2-7; V gene: TRBV20-1; D gene: TRBD1; CDR3 length: 13; clone size: .; CDR3 DNA: TGCAGTGCTAGTGACAGGGGAAGCTACGAGCAGTACTTC; CDR3 protein: CSASDRGSYEQYF
J gene: TRBJ1-2; V gene: TRBV6-6; D gene: TRBD1; CDR3 length: 16; clone size: .; CDR3 DNA: TGTGCCAGCAGTTACTCGGGGGGACAGGTAGACTATGGCTACACCTTC; CDR3 protein: CASSYSGGQVDYGYTF
J gene: TRBJ2-7; V gene: TRBV6-5; D gene: TRBD1; CDR3 length: 15; clone size: .; CDR3 DNA: TGTGCCAGCAGTTACACAGGGGGCAGAACCTACGAGCAGTACTTC; CDR3 protein: CASSYTGGRTYEQYF
J gene: TRBJ1-6; V gene: TRBV5-1; D gene: .; CDR3 length: 15; clone size: .; CDR3 DNA: TGCGCCAGCAGCTTATCGGGGACACCGAATTCACCCCTCCACTTT; CDR3 protein: CASSLSGTPNSPLHF
J gene: TRBJ2-5; V gene: TRBV5-1; D gene: TRBD1; CDR3 length: 15; clone size: .; CDR3 DNA: TGCGCCAGCAGCCTCGACAGGGGGCGGAGGGAGACCCAGTACTTC; CDR3 protein: CASSLDRGRRETQYF
J gene: TRBJ1-2; V gene: TRBV7-9; D gene: TRBD1; CDR3 length: 16; clone size: few; CDR3 DNA: TGTGCCAGCAGCTTCGTAATTCTCGGGACAGGGGATGGCTACACCTTC; CDR3 protein: CASSFVILGTGDGYTF
J gene: TRBJ2-6; V gene: TRBV3-1/TRBV3-2; D gene: TRBD1; CDR3 length: 16; clone size: .; CDR3 DNA: TGTGCCAGCAGCCCCTGGACAGGGGCTGGGGCCAACGTCCTGACTTTC; CDR3 protein: CASSPWTGAGANVLTF
J gene: TRBJ1-6; V gene: TRBV5-4; D gene: .; CDR3 length: 15; clone size: .; CDR3 DNA: TGTGCCAGCAGCTTGTTGGCAGGGGAGAATTCACCCCTCCACTTT; CDR3 protein: CASSLLAGENSPLHF
J gene: TRBJ2-3; V gene: TRBV11-2; D gene: TRBD2; CDR3 length: 17; clone size: .; CDR3 DNA: TGTGCCAGCAGCTTAGGGCTAGCGGGGGGGCCGTGGGATACGCAGTATTTT; CDR3 protein: CASSLGLAGGPWDTQYF
J gene: TRBJ1-2; V gene: TRBV25-1; D gene: .; CDR3 length: 13; clone size: once; CDR3 DNA: TGTGCCAGCAGTGTTTCTGGGAGGCAGGGCTACACCTTC; CDR3 protein: CASSVSGRQGYTF
J gene: TRBJ1-6; V gene: TRBV20-1; D gene: TRBD1; CDR3 length: 11; clone size: few; CDR3 DNA: TGCAGTGCTAGAGAATACAGGGGCCTCCACTTT; CDR3 protein: CSAREYRGLHF
J gene: TRBJ2-5; V gene: TRBV7-3; D gene: TRBD2; CDR3 length: 13; clone size: .; CDR3 DNA: TGTGCCAGCAGCCCGGGACTAGTGGAGACCCAGTACTTC; CDR3 protein: CASSPGLVETQYF
J gene: TRBJ1-1; V gene: TRBV5-1; D gene: .; CDR3 length: 15; clone size: .; CDR3 DNA: TGCGCCAGCAGCTCCCGGGGGTCTTTGAACACTGAAGCTTTCTTT; CDR3 protein: CASSSRGSLNTEAFF
J gene: TRBJ2-1; V gene: TRBV5-1; D gene: .; CDR3 length: 16; clone size: once; CDR3 DNA: TGCGCCAGCAGCCCCCTGGGGCGGTCGGTAGAGAATGAGCAGTTCTTC; CDR3 protein: CASSPLGRSVENEQFF
J gene: TRBJ1-1; V gene: TRBV2; D gene: .; CDR3 length: 11; clone size: .; CDR3 DNA: TGTGCCAGCAACAGTAACACTGAAGCTTTCTTT; CDR3 protein: CASNSNTEAFF
J gene: TRBJ2-5; V gene: TRBV6-5; D gene: TRBD1; CDR3 length: 14; clone size: .; CDR3 DNA: TGTGCCAGCAGTTGGGACAGGACTTGGATGACCCAGTACTTC; CDR3 protein: CASSWDRTWMTQYF
J gene: TRBJ1-5; V gene: TRBV29-1; D gene: .; CDR3 length: 12; clone size: .; CDR3 DNA: TGCAGCGTATCGGACAGAGATCAGCCCCAGCATTTT; CDR3 protein: CSVSDRDQPQHF